This T cell receptor (beta chain) was identified during a study of radiotherapy plus CTLA-4 blockade in lung cancer. For the study at large: Objective response was observed in roughly a sixth of patients, and disease control in roughly 33%.

Those with chemo-refractory metastatic non-small-cell lung cancer were treated with focal radiation combined with CTLA-4 blockade using ipilimumab. Only in-frame clones appear in the TCRdb table, and some are missing; sequencing was by immunoSEQ multiplex PCR. Of about 59,000 clones in the sample, 72% are singletons; the top ten hold about 8.5%. This clone has only a few counts. Antigen unknown. Study-wide results and caveats: Interferon-beta, together with early blood T cell clone dynamics, reportedly best predicted response. In blood, TCR clones derived from the tumor expanded after radiotherapy plus ipilimumab.

This TCR was sampled from a human donor with non-small cell lung cancer whose response to radiotherapy plus ipilimumab could not be evaluated. The sample consisted of peripheral blood, taken from a patient treated with radiotherapy plus ipilimumab.

This CDR3 reads CASSLAVGQGPEKLFF. CDR3 in DNA: TGCGCCAGCAGCTTGGCGGTGGGACAGGGTCCTGAAAAACTGTTTTTT. The rearrangement links TRBV5-1 to TRBJ1-4, with TRBD1 matching 9 bases. Germline V gene lookup returns CDR1 SGHRS and CDR2 YFSETQ. The CDR3 contains 16 residues. V gave up 0 bases and J gave up 7 bases; unmatched junction bases: 7.